This TCR beta chain was sequenced during a study of cytomegalovirus exposure and HLA in healthy donors. This CDR3 has 14 residues. V was trimmed by 4 bases and J by 0 bases, leaving 9 bases between them. Germline-derived CDR1 and CDR2 are MGHRA and YSYEKL. Both 60 Vbeta primers and 13 Jbeta primers went into the PCR. The assay was immunoSEQ multiplex PCR, and TCRdb's table has in-frame clones only and misses some. The repertoire includes about 120,000 clones, over 70% of them detected once, and 4% sits in the top ten. Each donor was healthy, and each was a bone marrow donor. Source material: PBMCs. The sequence was collected from a man aged 40-50 years in good health and CMV-seropositive. The chain carries TRBV4-1 and TRBJ1-1; D might be TRBD1 (5 bases). The CDR3 loop reads CASSLDTVNTEAFF. The CDR3 DNA reads TGCGCCAGCAGCCTGGACACGGTGAACACTGAAGCTTTCTTT.